The rows below give T cell receptor beta chains drawn from one sample of a study of shared clonotypes between healthy human individuals. Only in-frame clones appear in the TCRdb table, and some are missing; sequencing was by immunoSEQ multiplex PCR. The sample consists of 2 million to 2.5 million clones, more than 90% of them appearing once. The sample comprised naive CD4+ T cells sorted from blood. Receptors originate from a young man in good health. CDR3s leave out the opening cysteine and the closing phenylalanine or tryptophan. Fields, in order: D gene, CDR3 length, clone size, V gene, CDR3 protein. D genes are given only for firm matches. The size field is filled for only some rows; it gives once, few, many or a size class.

NA 12 NA TRBV5-1 ASSLVGPRETQY
NA 13 NA TRBV6-5 ASSRGQPSNQPQH
TRBD1 13 NA TRBV9 ASSPRTGGIYEQY
NA 13 NA TRBV6-5 ASREDIASNQPQH
TRBD1 11 NA TRBV6-5 ASRNRGTDEQY
TRBD1 11 NA TRBV19 ATVGQAGEKLF
NA 10 NA TRBV6-1 ASTGFNQPQH
NA 12 NA TRBV5-1 ASSLGANQETQY
TRBD1 12 NA TRBV6-5 ASSPGQQSSPLH
NA 10 NA TRBV6-5 ASSRRNYGYT
NA 12 NA TRBV9 ASSVQGLVDTQY
NA 12 NA TRBV2 ASSLGHTRTEAF
NA 14 NA TRBV5-4 ASSPPGGATYNEQF
NA 10 NA TRBV7-9 ASSLGWGVAF
TRBD1 11 NA TRBV6-1 ASSATGFNIQY
TRBD1 14 once TRBV11-2 ASSFTGGKWANVLT
TRBD2 13 NA TRBV30 AWSLLAGEYNEQF
TRBD2 13 NA TRBV9 ASSVFLAGVNEQF
NA 13 once TRBV4-1 ASSQEGRINEKLF
NA 9 once TRBV30 AWRTDGELF
NA 12 NA TRBV30 AWSAGSYNSPLH
TRBD1 12 NA TRBV28 ASSSRGPWYEQY
TRBD1 12 NA TRBV5-1 ASSLVTGFNEQY
NA 13 NA TRBV5-1 ASSLPQGIGETQY
NA 11 once TRBV30 AWSALMDQPQH
NA 13 NA TRBV14 ASSGLWVDQETQY
NA 11 NA TRBV28 ASSSGPLGGYT
NA 15 NA TRBV25-1 ASSEWGYGGKTDTQY